This passage covers 27 T cell receptor beta chains from one sample sequenced in a study of siplizumab effects on memory and regulatory T cells. Their antigens remain unidentified. Coculturing was carried out on the mixed lymphocyte reaction cells. It lasted under seven days and was done at 37°C. Sequenced by immunoSEQ multiplex PCR; TCRdb stores in-frame clones only, minus some. The profile covers under 4,500 clones, with roughly 50% appearing a single time and approximately 4.8% taken by the ten largest. Sequenced material: CFSE-low (dividing) CD4+ T cells sorted from an allogeneic mixed lymphocyte reaction. These receptor sequences come from a human donor in good health; the cells came from an allogeneic mixed lymphocyte reaction.

The gene calls are TRBV25-1 and TRBJ1-6; D ambiguous. Trimming removed 5 bases from V and 6 bases from J, with 20 bases in between. The CDR3 consists of 17 residues. Germline V gives CDR1 MGHDK, CDR2 SYGVNS. The CDR3 is CASSMFGPHSPNSPLHF. CDR3 in DNA: TGTGCCAGCAGTATGTTTGGGCCCCACTCGCCTAATTCACCCCTCCACTTT.

The sample holds a few counts of this clone. The rearrangement uses TRBV15 and TRBJ2-3; the D gene is possibly TRBD1 (6 bases). This CDR3 is 16 amino acids long. Germline V lookup: CDR1 LNHNV, CDR2 YYDKDF (reference sequence). V lost 5 bases to trimming and J lost 5 bases, with 20 bases between them. The CDR3 DNA sequence: TGTGCCACCAGCCACAGGGTTCAATCCTCCGTAGATACGCAGTATTTT. It codes for CATSHRVQSSVDTQYF.

This clone was detected only once. This chain links TRBV7-3 with TRBJ2-2; D is perhaps TRBD1 (6 bases). Trimming shortened V by 1 base and J by 5 bases, and 14 bases separated the two germline ends. The length of the CDR3 is 16 residues. The germline gives CDR1 SGHTA, CDR2 FQGTGA. The CDR3 sequence is CASSLNGRGVTGELFF. In nucleotides, the CDR3 is TGTGCCAGCAGCTTAAACGGCAGGGGAGTGACCGGGGAGCTGTTTTTT.

The V call is TRBV7-2, the J call TRBJ1-2; D remains ambiguous. The ends were cut back, 2 bases at V and 7 bases at J, with 11 bases in the middle. CDR1 is SGHTA, CDR2 FQGNSA, per germline. The CDR3 has 13 amino acids. CDR3 residues: CASSLISGGGYTF. The CDR3 region has the DNA TGTGCCAGCAGCTTAATTTCTGGTGGTGGCTACACCTTC.

This chain connects TRBV7-9 to TRBJ1-1; 8 bases fit TRBD1. V was clipped by 6 bases and J by 6 bases; unmatched bases: 6. Germline CDR1 reads SEHNR; CDR2 reads FQNEAQ (reference sequence). CDR3 length: 13 amino acids. The CDR3 region has the DNA TGTGCCAGCAGTGGACAGGGTTGGTCTGAAGCTTTCTTT. Its protein is CASSGQGWSEAFF.

The rearrangement joins TRBV4-3 to TRBJ2-3; no firm D call. The CDR3 has 16 amino acids. V shed 0 bases and J shed 2 bases, with 12 bases lying between them. Germline loops: CDR1 LGHNA, CDR2 YSLEER. The CDR3 nucleotides are TGCGCCAGCAGCCAAGACGCTTCAGGCCTCACAGATACGCAGTATTTT. It specifies CASSQDASGLTDTQYF.

The chain joins TRBV18 to TRBJ2-1, with 9 bases lining up with TRBD1. The CDR3 runs 15 residues. Germline trimming cut 2 bases from V and 1 base from J; bases unmatched to any gene: 0. Germline V lookup: CDR1 KGHSH, CDR2 LQKENI. The CDR3 sequence: CASSPGTGSYNEQFF. For the CDR3, the DNA is TGTGCCAGCTCACCAGGGACAGGGTCCTACAATGAGCAGTTCTTC.

This sequence joins TRBV4-2 and TRBJ1-4; D not certain. This CDR3 comprises 14 residues. Germline CDR1 and CDR2: LGHNA and YNFKEQ. Between the trimmed V and J ends, which lost 0 bases and 8 bases, there was a span of 10 bases. The CDR3 DNA follows: TGTGCCAGCAGCCAAGATCGGGCAGACGAAAAACTGTTTTTT. Translated: CASSQDRADEKLFF.

This rearrangement joins TRBV6-5 to TRBJ1-2, with a weak D call TRBD1 (6 bases). CDR1 and CDR2 from the germline V gene are MNHEY and SVGAGI. CDR3 length: 13 amino acids. Trimming left V 4 bases short and J 8 bases short, with 14 bases between. The DNA for the CDR3 is TGTGCCAGCAGTTTAGGGGGATTAATGGGCTACACCTTC. Its translation: CASSLGGLMGYTF.

V usage is TRBV9 and J usage is TRBJ2-3; 11 nucleotides agree with TRBD2. The V gene end was trimmed by 1 base and the J gene end by 2 bases; junction bases not matched to a gene: 6. In germline, CDR1 is SGDLS, CDR2 YYNGEE. The CDR3 is made up of 17 amino acids. As DNA, the CDR3 is TGTGCCAGCAGCGTACGTAGCGGGGGGGCTAACACAGATACGCAGTATTTT. As protein: CASSVRSGGANTDTQYF.

This rearrangement joins TRBV29-1 to TRBJ1-1; the D gene is possibly TRBD1 (6 bases). Trimming left V 6 bases short and J 4 bases short, with 24 bases between. The CDR3 consists of 16 residues. The germline V gene has CDR1 SQVTM and CDR2 ANQGSEA. CDR3 bases: TGCAGCGTCCCTCCCGCGGCAGGGGTGTATGGCACTGAAGCTTTCTTT. Translation gives CSVPPAAGVYGTEAFF.

This chain uses TRBV18 with TRBJ1-1; TRBD1 matches 7 bases. The CDR3 contains 14 residues. Germline V gene sequence: CDR1 KGHSH, CDR2 LQKENI. V dropped 6 bases and J dropped 1; count of bases not matched to a gene: 5. CDR3 bases: TGTGCCAGCTCGCCGGGACAGACGAACACTGAAGCTTTCTTT. Amino acid sequence: CASSPGQTNTEAFF.

V gene TRBV19 combines with J gene TRBJ1-1, with no clear D. Trimming stripped 3 bases from V and 0 bases from J, with 14 bases between. Germline CDR1 and CDR2: LNHDA and SQIVND (reference sequence). The CDR3 contains 16 residues. The CDR3 region has the DNA TGTGCCAGTAGTATTTCGGCCTATAGCATGAACACTGAAGCTTTCTTT. Residues: CASSISAYSMNTEAFF.

The V and J genes are TRBV15 and TRBJ1-6, with D unclear. Germline V gene sequence: CDR1 LNHNV, CDR2 YYDKDF (reference sequence). The CDR3 is 14 amino acids. V was clipped by 5 bases and J by 7 bases, with 12 bases between them. CDR3 nucleotides: TGTGCCACCAGCCCGGGCCGGTTGAATTCACCCCTCCACTTT. Translated: CATSPGRLNSPLHF.

This clone has only a few counts. This rearrangement joins TRBV9 to TRBJ2-5, with 7 bases lining up with TRBD2. The J segment lost 2 bases and the V segment lost 0 bases, leaving 1 base of the junction unmatched. Germline V gene sequence: CDR1 SGDLS, CDR2 YYNGEE. The CDR3 sequence is 14 residues long. The CDR3 region has the DNA TGTGCCAGCAGCGTAGTGGGAGGGCAAGAGACCCAGTACTTC. Its translation: CASSVVGGQETQYF.

In its sample, this clone was seen a few times. The rearrangement uses TRBV6-6 and TRBJ2-3; TRBD2 agrees at 8 bases. Germline loops: CDR1 MNHNY, CDR2 SVGAGI (reference sequence). J lost 6 bases, V lost 4 bases, and 12 bases had no gene match. The CDR3 consists of 16 residues. This CDR3 reads CASSSPREGTGDTQYF. CDR3 nucleotide sequence: TGTGCCAGCAGTTCCCCTCGGGAGGGAACGGGGGATACGCAGTATTTT.

The chain has TRBV7-2 and TRBJ2-7; 9 positions match TRBD1. Germline lookup yields CDR1 SGHTA and CDR2 FQGNSA. V shed 5 bases and J 5 bases; nucleotides not matched to a gene: 4. The CDR3 spans 13 residues. CDR3 protein: CASSVQGADEQYF. CDR3 DNA: TGTGCCAGCAGCGTACAGGGGGCGGACGAGCAGTACTTC.

The J gene is TRBJ1-6, the V gene TRBV6-1; D is unresolved. Germline CDR1 MNHNS, CDR2 SASEGT. The CDR3 consists of 15 residues. Between the trimmed V and J ends, which lost 6 bases and 12 bases, there was a span of 21 bases. The CDR3 sequence is CASRLTVNSMEPLHF. In nucleotides, the CDR3 is TGTGCCAGCAGACTGACCGTAAATTCCATGGAACCCCTCCACTTT.

There are a few counts of this clone. The chain employs TRBV19 and TRBJ2-5; no clear D gene. This CDR3 is 13 amino acids long. V lost 1 base, J lost 2 bases, and 5 bases lay in between. The germline V gene has CDR1 LNHDA and CDR2 SQIVND (reference sequence). The CDR3 nucleotides read TGTGCCAGTAGTATAGGGCTGCAAGAGACCCAGTACTTC. This codes for CASSIGLQETQYF.

The sample holds a few counts of this clone. J is TRBJ1-1 and V is TRBV25-1; maybe TRBD1 (5 bases). The germline gives CDR1 MGHDK, CDR2 SYGVNS. The V gene lost 4 bases and the J gene lost 1 base, with 16 bases spanning the gap. This CDR3 is built from 16 residues. CDR3: CASSAVWGAGNTEAFF. The CDR3 DNA reads as TGTGCCAGCAGTGCAGTGTGGGGCGCCGGGAACACTGAAGCTTTCTTT.

V usage is TRBV6-6 and J usage is TRBJ1-1, with a weak D call TRBD1 (5 bases). Trimming removed 5 bases at V and 0 bases at J, with 10 bases between. Germline V CDR1 and CDR2: MNHNY, SVGAGI (reference sequence). The CDR3 consists of 14 residues. The CDR3 DNA is TGTGCCAGCAGTCCGACAGTAATGAACACTGAAGCTTTCTTT. This sequence encodes CASSPTVMNTEAFF.

The V gene is TRBV7-2, the J gene TRBJ1-1, with TRBD1 identical over 7 bases. Germline V lookup: CDR1 SGHTA, CDR2 FQGNSA. V shed 1 base, J shed 7 bases, and the junction held 6 bases outside the gene matches. The CDR3 is made up of 14 amino acids. The DNA of the CDR3 is TGTGCCAGCAGCTTAGATTCAGGGGGAGGTGAAGCTTTCTTT. Protein: CASSLDSGGGEAFF.

The chain links TRBV5-1 to TRBJ2-3; 8 bases map to TRBD2. Germline V gene sequence: CDR1 SGHRS, CDR2 YFSETQ. The V segment lost 3 bases and the J segment 4 bases; nucleotides outside the gene matches: 4. The CDR3 covers 14 residues. CDR3 amino acids: CASSWSGGPDTQYF. CDR3 DNA sequence: TGCGCCAGCAGCTGGAGCGGGGGCCCAGATACGCAGTATTTT.

V usage is TRBV28 and J usage is TRBJ2-3; unclear D gene. Deletions cut 3 bases from V and 1 base from J, with 11 bases between. This CDR3 has 15 amino acids. The germline gives CDR1 MDHEN, CDR2 SYDVKM. The DNA for the CDR3 is TGTGCCAGCAGTTTTCCTATAGCCGGCACAGATACGCAGTATTTT. Protein sequence: CASSFPIAGTDTQYF.

The chain recombines TRBV25-1 with TRBJ1-1; D gene uncertain. V was shortened by 1 base and J by 1 base, with 10 bases between the two germline ends. Germline lookup yields CDR1 MGHDK and CDR2 SYGVNS. The CDR3 is made up of 15 amino acids. Here the CDR3 DNA reads TGTGCCAGCAGTGAATTCCTGAGGAGGAACACTGAAGCTTTCTTT. Its protein product is CASSEFLRRNTEAFF.

This sequence joins TRBV5-4 and TRBJ1-2; D possibly corresponds to TRBD1 (6 bases). There are 15 residues in the CDR3. The V and J ends lost 1 base and 5 bases respectively, with 15 bases between them. CDR1 and CDR2 from the germline V gene are SGHNT and YYREEE (reference sequence). CDR3: CASSLPTGGRYGYTF. The CDR3 DNA reads as TGTGCCAGCAGCTTGCCGACAGGTGGAAGGTATGGCTACACCTTC.

A single count supports this clone. The chain employs TRBV5-1 and TRBJ2-3; TRBD1 might be the D (5 bases). Germline CDR1 and CDR2: SGHRS and YFSETQ. V lost 4 bases and J lost 1, with 13 bases in between. The CDR3 spans 15 residues. The DNA for the CDR3 is TGCGCCAGCAGCCCGAGCAGGGCCGGCACAGATACGCAGTATTTT. Amino acids: CASSPSRAGTDTQYF.